This TCR beta chain was sequenced during a study of blood T cell repertoires in COVID-19. Sequencing used immunoSEQ multiplex PCR; TCRdb keeps in-frame clones, though not all of them. The table records about 140,000 clones, 82% of them present only once. The V gene's germline CDR1 is SGHRS and CDR2 YFSETQ. After removal of 3 bases from V and 2 bases from J, the junction contained 1 base not matched to a gene. The CDR3 sequence is 15 residues long. This receptor was taken from a woman older than 75 with acute or convalescent COVID-19. The sample taken for sequencing was peripheral blood. The chain combines TRBV5-1 with TRBJ2-6; TRBD1 aligns across 8 bases. CDR3: CASSSQGAGANVLTF. In DNA form, the CDR3 reads TGCGCCAGCAGCTCACAGGGGGCTGGGGCCAACGTCCTGACTTTC.